These 24 T cell receptor beta chains were all obtained from the same sample, sequenced in a study of beta chain features in type 1 diabetes. Their cognate antigens are unknown. Findings and limits, study-wide: People with Type 1 diabetes carried modestly yet significantly shorter TCRB CDR3s in all four CD4+ subsets.

The authors reverse transcribed all of the isolated RNA, so sequencing captured expressed TCRB transcripts. Assay: immunoSEQ multiplex PCR; the TCRdb copy retains only in-frame clones and omits some. The sample carries 300,000 or so clones, 13% to 15% recorded once. Material: naive CD4+ T cells from blood. These receptors all come from a man under 40 with type 1 diabetes.

The chain joins TRBV7-2 to TRBJ2-5; D is unresolved. The CDR3 extends over 15 amino acids. The V and J ends lost 5 bases and 1 base respectively, with 14 bases between them. Germline CDR1 SGHTA, CDR2 FQGNSA. The CDR3 sequence is CASSPFGSAQETQYF. The DNA for the CDR3 is TGTGCCAGCAGCCCTTTCGGGTCGGCCCAAGAGACCCAGTACTTC.

The chain links TRBV7-9 to TRBJ2-4, with a possible D match to TRBD1 (5 bases). Trimming pared 0 bases from V and 9 bases from J, leaving 15 bases between. Germline assignment: CDR1 SEHNR and CDR2 FQNEAQ (reference sequence). CDR3 length: 15 amino acids. This CDR3 is CASSLALGVDSIQYF. CDR3 nucleotides: TGTGCCAGCAGCTTAGCCTTAGGGGTCGATAGCATTCAGTACTTC.

This clone appeared a few times. The rearrangement uses TRBV5-1 and TRBJ2-3; 11 positions agree with TRBD2. This CDR3 region has 16 residues. V lost 4 bases and J lost 1; bases outside the gene matches: 5. In germline, CDR1 is SGHRS, CDR2 YFSETQ. Here the CDR3 reads CASSPGTSGRTDTQYF. CDR3 bases: TGCGCCAGCAGCCCCGGGACTAGCGGTCGCACAGATACGCAGTATTTT.

The chain couples TRBV30 to TRBJ1-2; TRBD1 agrees at 8 bases. There are 13 residues in the CDR3. CDR1 and CDR2 (germline): GTSNPN, SVGIG (reference sequence). V was clipped by 2 bases and J by 8 bases; unmatched bases: 7. CDR3 in DNA: TGTGCCTGGAGTCCCCAGGGGGCTGGAGGCTACACCTTC. This codes for CAWSPQGAGGYTF.

CDR3 residues: CASSAGGAGTEAFF. For the CDR3, the DNA is TGTGCCAGCAGTGCGGGCGGGGCGGGCACTGAAGCTTTCTTT. This rearrangement joins TRBV2 to TRBJ1-1; D possibly corresponds to TRBD1 (5 bases). The CDR3 loop spans 14 amino acids. Trimming shortened V by 4 bases and J by 4 bases, and 13 bases separated the two germline ends. Germline lookup yields CDR1 SNHLY and CDR2 FYNNEI.

This clone was seen only a few times. CDR3 nucleotide sequence: TGTGCCAGCAGCCAGTCCCTGGATACGCAGTATTTT. It encodes CASSQSLDTQYF. The chain employs TRBV7-2 and TRBJ2-3, with D uncertain. CDR1 is SGHTA, CDR2 FQGNSA, per germline. Trimming shortened V by 5 bases and J by 6 bases, and 9 bases separated the two germline ends. This CDR3 has 12 amino acids.

This clone was seen a few times. V gene TRBV7-9 combines with J gene TRBJ2-3, with D perhaps TRBD2 (5 bases). This CDR3 is 17 amino acids long. V lost 1 base, J lost 2 bases, and 16 bases lay in between. Per the germline V gene, CDR1 is SEHNR and CDR2 is FQNEAQ (reference sequence). This chain's CDR3 is CASSLGPREGVTDTQYF. The CDR3 nucleotides read TGTGCCAGCAGCTTAGGCCCCAGAGAGGGAGTCACAGATACGCAGTATTTT.

The gene calls are TRBV6-6 and TRBJ1-5; 9 bases agree with TRBD1. Per germline, CDR1 MNHNY and CDR2 SVGAGI (reference sequence). V trimming: 8 bases; J trimming: 3 bases; junction bases outside the gene matches: 5. The CDR3 has 14 residues. The CDR3 nucleotides read TGTGCCAGCTCGACAGGGGGAAACAATCAGCCCCAGCATTTT. This encodes CASSTGGNNQPQHF.

CDR3 DNA sequence: TGCGCCAGCAGCTTGGCCTCTGCGGGGTCCCAAGAGACCCAGTACTTC. Translation gives CASSLASAGSQETQYF. V gene TRBV5-1 combines with J gene TRBJ2-5; possible D gene TRBD2, 6 bases. From germline, CDR1 is SGHRS and CDR2 YFSETQ. CDR3 size: 16 residues. Trimming shortened V by 0 bases and J by 1 base, and 13 bases separated the two germline ends.

In its sample, this clone was seen a few times. The CDR3 nucleotides are TGTGCCAGCAGCTTAGTGGCTAGCGGGAGGGGCGCTGAGCAGTTCTTC. It is translated as CASSLVASGRGAEQFF. The V gene is TRBV7-2, the J gene TRBJ2-1, with 12 bases matching TRBD2. The CDR3 length is 16 residues. Germline V gene sequence: CDR1 SGHTA, CDR2 FQGNSA. V lost 1 base and J lost 9; bases outside the gene matches: 7.

This clone turned up a few times. The V and J genes are TRBV4-3 and TRBJ2-1, with no clear D. The CDR3 runs 13 residues. V dropped 0 bases and J dropped 4 bases, with 4 bases sitting between them. Germline V gene sequence: CDR1 LGHNA, CDR2 YSLEER. CDR3 coding DNA: TGCGCCAGCAGCCAAGAAGCTTACAATGAGCAGTTCTTC. It encodes CASSQEAYNEQFF.

This clone occurred a few times. This chain uses TRBV7-2 with TRBJ2-1; D uncertain. The CDR3 consists of 12 residues. Germline V gives CDR1 SGHTA, CDR2 FQGNSA. The ends were cut back, 5 bases at V and 6 bases at J, with 8 bases in the middle. The CDR3, as DNA: TGTGCCAGCAGCCGGTCGCTCAATGAGCAGTTCTTC. It is translated as CASSRSLNEQFF.

The V and J genes are TRBV5-1 and TRBJ2-5; 9 bases fit TRBD1. The V gene end was trimmed by 4 bases and the J gene end by 5 bases; junction bases not matched to a gene: 9. Germline V gene data show CDR1 as SGHRS and CDR2 as YFSETQ. There are 15 residues in the CDR3. CDR3 DNA sequence: TGCGCCAGCAGCAGAGGACAGGGGTTTGGGGAGACCCAGTACTTC. Amino acids: CASSRGQGFGETQYF.

There are a few counts of this clone. The rearrangement joins TRBV7-3 to TRBJ2-1; 11 bases fit TRBD2. CDR1 and CDR2 (germline): SGHTA, FQGTGA. V lost 0 bases and J lost 5; bases outside the gene matches: 0. The CDR3 sequence is 15 residues long. CDR3 nucleotide sequence: TGTGCCAGCAGCTTAACGGGACTAGCGGACAATGAGCAGTTCTTC. Translation gives CASSLTGLADNEQFF.

V is TRBV4-2 and J is TRBJ2-7; 11 nucleotides match TRBD1. CDR1 LGHNA and CDR2 YNFKEQ come from the germline V gene. CDR3 length equals 17 residues. V gave up 4 bases and J gave up 3 bases; unmatched junction bases: 11. The CDR3 DNA sequence: TGTGCCAGCAGCCCAACTACCCCGGGACAGGGGGTCTACGAGCAGTACTTC. Protein product: CASSPTTPGQGVYEQYF.

The chain is built from TRBV28 and TRBJ1-5; 9 nucleotides align to TRBD1. CDR1 is MDHEN and CDR2 is SYDVKM in the germline V gene. J gave up 7 bases and V 5 bases, and 9 bases lay outside the gene matches. The CDR3 contains 15 residues. The chain's CDR3 is CASSPQWGQGQPQHF. For the CDR3, the DNA is TGTGCCAGCAGTCCCCAGTGGGGACAGGGACAGCCCCAGCATTTT.

In regard to this clone: The same CDR3 also results from other DNA sequences found in this sample. The chain combines TRBV28 with TRBJ1-2, with D tentatively TRBD1 (5 bases). Germline V gene sequence: CDR1 MDHEN, CDR2 SYDVKM. V was cut by 4 bases and J by 2 bases, with 5 bases left in between. The length of the CDR3 is 12 residues. CDR3 nucleotides: TGTGCCAGCAGTTCAGGGAACTATGGCTACACCTTC. Translating gives CASSSGNYGYTF.

This chain connects TRBV28 to TRBJ2-2; D perhaps matches TRBD1 (6 bases). Germline V gene data show CDR1 as MDHEN and CDR2 as SYDVKM. The CDR3 is 15 residues long. V gave up 5 bases and J gave up 5 bases, with 15 bases separating them. This chain's CDR3 is CASSPDRRRTGELFF. CDR3 in DNA: TGTGCCAGCAGTCCCGACAGGAGGAGGACCGGGGAGCTGTTTTTT.

This clone has only a few counts. This chain uses TRBV9 with TRBJ2-5; tentatively, D is TRBD2 (5 bases). The CDR3 runs 13 residues. Germline CDR1 SGDLS, CDR2 YYNGEE. Trimming cost V 1 base and J 5 bases, with 9 bases left between them. The CDR3 loop reads CASSVPWEETQYF. In DNA, the CDR3 is TGTGCCAGCAGCGTACCCTGGGAGGAGACCCAGTACTTC.

The rearrangement links TRBV7-9 to TRBJ2-7; weak D call: TRBD1 (6 bases). CDR3 size: 14 residues. Germline CDR1 is SEHNR and CDR2 is FQNEAQ (reference sequence). Trimming shortened V by 3 bases and J by 0 bases, and 9 bases separated the two germline ends. CDR3 loop: CASSFRDTSYEQYF. For the CDR3, the DNA is TGTGCCAGCAGCTTCCGGGACACCTCCTACGAGCAGTACTTC. Drawing the rest from reference TRBV7-9 and TRBJ2-7, the complete variable domain is DTGVSQNPRHKITKRGQNVTFRCDPISEHNRLYWYRQTLGQGPEFLTYFQNEAQLEKSRLLSDRFSAERPKGSFSTLEIQRTEQGDSAMYLCASSFRDTSYEQYFGPGTRLTVT.

This clone was seen a handful of times. The chain combines TRBV7-8 with TRBJ2-1, with D uncertain. CDR1 is SGHVS, CDR2 FQNEAQ, per germline. V was shortened by 5 bases and J by 0 bases, with 11 bases between the two germline ends. This CDR3 region has 15 residues. CDR3 region: CASSRQSSSYNEQFF. CDR3 nucleotides: TGTGCCAGCAGCCGCCAGTCAAGCTCCTACAATGAGCAGTTCTTC.

This clone occurred a few times. This chain uses TRBV11-2 with TRBJ2-5; maybe TRBD1 (5 bases). CDR1 and CDR2 (germline): SGHAT, FQNNGV. The CDR3 is 16 amino acids. The V gene lost 5 bases and the J gene lost 3 bases, with 19 bases spanning the gap. CDR3 in DNA: TGTGCCAGCAGCCCCCGTCGAGACAGCAGAGAAGAGACCCAGTACTTC. It specifies CASSPRRDSREETQYF. Based on the CDR3 plus reference TRBV11-2 and TRBJ2-5, the full variable domain is EAGVAQSPRYKIIEKRQSVAFWCNPISGHATLYWYQQILGQGPKLLIQFQNNGVVDDSQLPKDRFSAERLKGVDSTLKIQPAKLEDSAVYLCASSPRRDSREETQYFGPGTRLLVL.

The gene calls are TRBV7-6 and TRBJ2-3; weak D call: TRBD2 (6 bases). Germline V gene lookup returns CDR1 SGHVS and CDR2 FNYEAQ. This CDR3 is built from 16 residues. Trimming left V 2 bases short and J 4 bases short, with 16 bases between. CDR3 sequence reads: CASSLNSGLSPDTQYF. The CDR3 coding sequence is TGTGCCAGCAGCTTAAATAGCGGTCTAAGCCCAGATACGCAGTATTTT.

V gene TRBV11-2 combines with J gene TRBJ2-7; 9 bases match TRBD2. The germline V gene encodes CDR1 SGHAT and CDR2 FQNNGV. This CDR3 spans 15 amino acids. After removal of 5 bases from V and 0 bases from J, the junction contained 5 bases not matched to a gene. This CDR3 reads CASSRTSDSSYEQYF. DNA for the CDR3: TGTGCCAGCAGCAGGACTAGCGACAGCTCCTACGAGCAGTACTTC.